The 32 T cell receptor beta chains below were found in one sample sequenced in a study of T cell responses to AZD1222 COVID-19 vaccine. The table came from immunoSEQ multiplex PCR; TCRdb's copy has only in-frame clones and leaves some out. Among around 110,000 clones listed, 85% to 95% were seen once. Specimen: peripheral blood, collected on day 0 of AZD1222 vaccination. Receptors were obtained from an adult in good health.

This clone was detected only once. This chain joins TRBV24-1 and TRBJ2-7, with D possibly TRBD1 on 6 matching bases. In germline, CDR1 is KGHDR, CDR2 SFDVKD. The CDR3 loop spans 14 amino acids. V lost 3 bases to trimming and J lost 3 bases, with 11 bases between them. The CDR3 DNA follows: TGTGCCACCAGTGATCCTGGACAGAACTACGAGCAGTACTTC. This gives the protein CATSDPGQNYEQYF.

The chain joins TRBV28 to TRBJ1-6; D may be TRBD1 (5 bases). Trimming took off 8 bases at V and 7 bases at J, with 12 bases between the two ends. The length of the CDR3 is 13 residues. Per the germline V gene, CDR1 is MDHEN and CDR2 is SYDVKM. CDR3 DNA: TGTGCCAGCCGTCGGACAACAAATTCACCCCTCCACTTT. It encodes CASRRTTNSPLHF.

The chain recombines TRBV5-1 with TRBJ1-2; D unclear. Germline-derived CDR1 and CDR2 are SGHRS and YFSETQ. V lost 0 bases, J lost 1 base, and 10 bases lay in between. This CDR3 contains 15 residues. CDR3: CASSLGSVVNYGYTF. The DNA of the CDR3 is TGCGCCAGCAGCTTGGGATCCGTGGTTAACTATGGCTACACCTTC. Full variable domain (missing parts from reference TRBV5-1 and TRBJ1-2): KAGVTQTPRYLIKTRGQQVTLSCSPISGHRSVSWYQQTPGQGLQFLFEYFSETQRNKGNFPGRFSGRQFSNSRSEMNVSTLELGDSALYLCASSLGSVVNYGYTFGSGTRLTVV.

This chain connects TRBV18 to TRBJ1-5, with D maybe TRBD1 (6 bases). Trimming cost V 0 bases and J 7 bases, with 13 bases left between them. The CDR3 length is 15 residues. Looked up from germline, CDR1 is KGHSH and CDR2 is LQKENI. The DNA of the CDR3 is TGTGCCAGCTCACCACCCGGACAGTTCAGACAGCCCCAGCATTTT. The encoded protein is CASSPPGQFRQPQHF.

The rearrangement links TRBV28 to TRBJ2-7; D may match TRBD1 or TRBD2 (5 bases each). The CDR3 loop spans 15 amino acids. CDR1 is MDHEN, CDR2 SYDVKM, per germline. Trimming stripped 4 bases from V and 0 bases from J, with 13 bases between. CDR3 nucleotides: TGTGCCAGCAGTTGGACTGGACATGGCTCCTACGAGCAGTACTTC. Protein sequence: CASSWTGHGSYEQYF.

The chain is built from TRBV7-9 and TRBJ1-5; no clear D. The CDR3 extends over 16 amino acids. Germline CDR1 is SEHNR and CDR2 is FQNEAQ (reference sequence). V dropped 1 base and J dropped 4 bases, with 14 bases sitting between them. CDR3 residues: CASSLGDSGYNQPQHF. CDR3 sequence (DNA): TGTGCCAGCAGCTTAGGAGATTCGGGGTATAATCAGCCCCAGCATTTT. Full variable domain (outside the CDR3, taken from reference TRBV7-9 and TRBJ1-5): DTGVSQNPRHKITKRGQNVTFRCDPISEHNRLYWYRQTLGQGPEFLTYFQNEAQLEKSRLLSDRFSAERPKGSFSTLEIQRTEQGDSAMYLCASSLGDSGYNQPQHFGDGTRLSIL.

The chain couples TRBV7-6 to TRBJ2-7; TRBD2 aligns across 10 bases. Trimming took 5 bases from V and 4 from J; bases not matched to a gene: 8. The CDR3 is 15 amino acids. In germline, CDR1 is SGHVS, CDR2 FNYEAQ. DNA for the CDR3: TGTGCCAGCAGCCCCACTAGCGGGGACGGGTACGAGCAGTACTTC. Translating gives CASSPTSGDGYEQYF.

CDR3 sequence (DNA): TGTGCCAGCAGGACCGACAGGGTGGGTGAAAAACTGTTTTTT. This codes for CASRTDRVGEKLFF. The chain combines TRBV27 with TRBJ1-4; 7 positions match TRBD1. Germline-derived CDR1 and CDR2 are MNHEY and SMNVEV (reference sequence). The CDR3 has 14 residues. V lost 6 bases, J lost 7 bases, and 8 bases stayed unmatched.

The chain carries TRBV7-2 and TRBJ1-1; 9 bases agree with TRBD1. V gave up 1 base and J gave up 10 bases; unmatched junction bases: 4. The CDR3 sequence is 13 residues long. Germline-derived CDR1 and CDR2 are SGHTA and FQGNSA. The CDR3 sequence is CASSLGPDRGAFF. In nucleotides, the CDR3 is TGTGCCAGCAGCTTAGGGCCGGACAGGGGAGCTTTCTTT. Using reference TRBV7-2 and TRBJ1-1 for the parts outside the CDR3, the full variable domain is GAGVSQSPSNKVTEKGKDVELRCDPISGHTALYWYRQSLGQGLEFLIYFQGNSAPDKSGLPSDRFSAERTGGSVSTLTIQRTQQEDSAVYLCASSLGPDRGAFFGQGTRLTVV.

The chain recombines TRBV2 with TRBJ1-5; D gene unclear. The CDR3 runs 15 residues. Trimming took 3 bases from V and 9 from J, leaving 18 bases between them. Germline V CDR1 and CDR2: SNHLY, FYNNEI. Written as DNA, the CDR3 is TGTGCCAGCAGTGAGGTTGGCGGCTCGCTGGGGCCCCAGCATTTT. Protein sequence: CASSEVGGSLGPQHF.

This chain uses TRBV5-1 with TRBJ2-7, with no clear D. Germline CDR1 and CDR2: SGHRS and YFSETQ. The CDR3 totals 14 residues. Trimming removed 0 bases at V and 4 bases at J, with 11 bases between. The CDR3 DNA reads as TGCGCCAGCAGCTTGGCCCCGGAGAAGTACGAGCAGTACTTC. It specifies CASSLAPEKYEQYF.

V usage is TRBV10-3 and J usage is TRBJ2-3; 10 nucleotides match TRBD2. The germline CDR1 and CDR2 sequences are ENHRY and SYGVKD. V dropped 10 bases and J dropped 2; count of bases not matched to a gene: 12. CDR3 length: 16 residues. The CDR3 DNA reads as TGTGCCACCGCGGTGCCTAGCGGGAGTTACACAGATACGCAGTATTTT. Amino acid sequence: CATAVPSGSYTDTQYF.

The CDR3, as DNA: TGTGCCAGCAGTGTTACCCCCGGGGACAGGGGCGGCAATCAGCCCCAGCATTTT. Its protein is CASSVTPGDRGGNQPQHF. This chain connects TRBV2 to TRBJ1-5; 10 bases are a match to TRBD1. V was clipped by 4 bases and J by 2 bases; unmatched bases: 11. The germline CDR1 and CDR2 sequences are SNHLY and FYNNEI. The CDR3 is 18 amino acids.

The J gene is TRBJ1-5, the V gene TRBV19; a weak D match, TRBD1 (6 bases). The CDR3 has 15 residues. Germline V gene data show CDR1 as LNHDA and CDR2 as SQIVND (reference sequence). Trimming removed 1 base at V and 7 bases at J, with 14 bases between. The DNA for the CDR3 is TGTGCCAGTAGTATAGGCAGGGGATCTGGACAGCCCCAGCATTTT. Its protein product is CASSIGRGSGQPQHF. The full variable domain, in which reference TRBV19 and TRBJ1-5 provide the parts outside the CDR3, is DGGITQSPKYLFRKEGQNVTLSCEQNLNHDAMYWYRQDPGQGLRLIYYSQIVNDFQKGDIAEGYSVSREKKESFPLTVTSAQKNPTAFYLCASSIGRGSGQPQHFGDGTRLSIL.

The chain joins TRBV6-5 to TRBJ1-2; D call uncertain. CDR3 size: 14 residues. CDR1 is MNHEY and CDR2 is SVGAGI in the germline V gene. Trimming cost V 8 bases and J 0 bases, with 13 bases left between them. This CDR3 reads CASQDLWTNYGYTF. DNA of the CDR3: TGTGCCAGCCAGGACCTTTGGACTAACTATGGCTACACCTTC.

The chain combines TRBV2 with TRBJ1-3; TRBD1 might be the D (6 bases). Deletions cut 6 bases from V and 0 bases from J, with 15 bases between. Germline CDR1 is SNHLY and CDR2 is FYNNEI. The CDR3 contains 16 residues. As DNA, the CDR3 is TGTGCCAGCAGAAGGTTCCGGGACACCTCTGGAAACACCATATATTTT. Translated, it gives CASRRFRDTSGNTIYF.

This clone was detected only once. This chain connects TRBV30 to TRBJ2-1; 14 bases match TRBD2. This CDR3 comprises 15 residues. Germline V CDR1 and CDR2: GTSNPN, SVGIG (reference sequence). The J segment lost 9 bases and the V segment lost 7 bases, leaving 11 bases of the junction unmatched. The CDR3 nucleotides are TGTGCCTCCGGTGCGGGACTAGCGGGAGTTGGTGAGCAGTTCTTC. Translated: CASGAGLAGVGEQFF.

The rearrangement links TRBV29-1 to TRBJ2-3; D is unresolved. Trimming took 4 bases from V and 2 from J, leaving 10 bases between them. Germline assignment: CDR1 SQVTM and CDR2 ANQGSEA. The CDR3 is 13 amino acids. The CDR3 sequence is CSVAVENTDTQYF. Written as DNA, the CDR3 is TGCAGCGTTGCGGTGGAGAACACAGATACGCAGTATTTT.

V usage is TRBV6-1 and J usage is TRBJ2-3, with TRBD2 matching 8 bases. J gave up 1 base and V 3 bases, and 12 bases lay outside the gene matches. Germline V gene lookup returns CDR1 MNHNS and CDR2 SASEGT. The CDR3 consists of 18 residues. The CDR3 DNA reads TGTGCCAGCAGTGACCCCGGGACTAGAGGCGCCCGCACAGATACGCAGTATTTT. This codes for CASSDPGTRGARTDTQYF.

This clone was recorded only once. The chain joins TRBV2 to TRBJ1-5, with a tentative D call TRBD1 (5 bases). This CDR3 spans 14 amino acids. Germline V gene lookup returns CDR1 SNHLY and CDR2 FYNNEI. The V gene lost 1 base and the J gene lost 5 bases, with 9 bases spanning the gap. The CDR3 loop is CASSEEGDYQPQHF. The CDR3 DNA is TGTGCCAGCAGTGAAGAAGGGGACTATCAGCCCCAGCATTTT.

The chain combines TRBV7-2 with TRBJ2-1; 10 bases line up with TRBD2. The germline gives CDR1 SGHTA, CDR2 FQGNSA. Germline trimming cut 5 bases from V and 6 bases from J; bases unmatched to any gene: 10. CDR3 length equals 16 residues. CDR3 DNA: TGTGCCAGCAGCCGCGAGGGACTAGCGATTATCAATGAGCAGTTCTTC. Residues: CASSREGLAIINEQFF.

The chain has TRBV2 and TRBJ1-1; D may be TRBD1 (6 bases). The CDR3 contains 11 residues. Trimming took off 7 bases at V and 5 bases at J, with 8 bases between the two ends. The germline gives CDR1 SNHLY, CDR2 FYNNEI. The CDR3 is CASNRETEAFF. As DNA, the CDR3 is TGTGCCAGCAACAGGGAGACTGAAGCTTTCTTT.

The count of this clone is one. V usage is TRBV27 and J usage is TRBJ2-7; the match to TRBD1 covers 9 bases. V was clipped by 5 bases and J by 2 bases; unmatched bases: 10. Germline V gives CDR1 MNHEY, CDR2 SMNVEV (reference sequence). The CDR3 sequence is 16 residues long. The CDR3 loop reads CASSLLNGQGPYEQYF. The CDR3 region has the DNA TGTGCCAGCAGTCTCCTGAACGGACAGGGGCCCTACGAGCAGTACTTC.

This clone was recorded only once. The chain is built from TRBV10-3 and TRBJ2-7; 13 bases map to TRBD2. Germline V gives CDR1 ENHRY, CDR2 SYGVKD. This CDR3 is built from 15 residues. Germline trimming cut 7 bases from V and 8 bases from J; bases unmatched to any gene: 11. CDR3 sequence: CAIMNPGTSGDKQYF. For the CDR3, the DNA is TGTGCCATCATGAATCCCGGGACTAGCGGGGATAAGCAGTACTTC.

The chain recombines TRBV27 with TRBJ2-6; perhaps TRBD1 as D (5 bases). The CDR3 extends over 17 amino acids. CDR1 and CDR2 (germline): MNHEY, SMNVEV (reference sequence). The germline V and J ends were trimmed by 3 bases and 2 bases, with 14 bases remaining between them. CDR3 coding DNA: TGTGCCAGCAGTTTTCAGGGAAAAGGGGCTGGGGCCAACGTCCTGACTTTC. It encodes CASSFQGKGAGANVLTF.

J is TRBJ2-7 and V is TRBV20-1; no reliable D call. Per germline, CDR1 DFQATT and CDR2 SNEGSKA (reference sequence). CDR3 length: 12 amino acids. V was cut by 3 bases and J by 3 bases, with 9 bases left in between. The CDR3 nucleotides read TGCAGTGCTAGTAGGTTAGACTACGAGCAGTACTTC. It specifies CSASRLDYEQYF.

This clone was seen only a few times. This chain joins TRBV28 and TRBJ2-5, with no clear D. The germline gives CDR1 MDHEN, CDR2 SYDVKM. This CDR3 has 11 amino acids. With 2 bases removed from V and 3 bases from J, the gap between germline ends came to 1 base. CDR3 nucleotide sequence: TGTGCCAGCAGTTTAGAAGAGACCCAGTACTTC. It yields the protein CASSLEETQYF.

The J gene is TRBJ1-1, the V gene TRBV18, with D possibly TRBD1 on 5 matching bases. Deletions cut 4 bases from V and 0 bases from J, with 12 bases between. This CDR3 region has 15 residues. CDR1 is KGHSH and CDR2 is LQKENI in the germline V gene. The CDR3 is CASSLGGVMNTEAFF. In DNA form, the CDR3 reads TGTGCCAGCTCACTGGGGGGGGTGATGAACACTGAAGCTTTCTTT.

The V and J genes are TRBV19 and TRBJ2-1; 11 positions match TRBD2. The germline CDR1 and CDR2 sequences are LNHDA and SQIVND (reference sequence). V was pared by 6 bases and J by 3 bases, with 4 bases of the junction left unmatched. The CDR3 runs to 15 residues. The CDR3 coding sequence is TGTGCCAGTAGGATACTAGCGGGAGACTACAATGAGCAGTTCTTC. This sequence encodes CASRILAGDYNEQFF. Full variable domain (remainder filled in from reference TRBV19 and TRBJ2-1): DGGITQSPKYLFRKEGQNVTLSCEQNLNHDAMYWYRQDPGQGLRLIYYSQIVNDFQKGDIAEGYSVSREKKESFPLTVTSAQKNPTAFYLCASRILAGDYNEQFFGPGTRLTVL.

The genes are TRBV7-8 and TRBJ2-3; 7 nucleotides agree with TRBD2. The CDR3 covers 14 residues. Germline CDR1 and CDR2: SGHVS and FQNEAQ. The V segment lost 6 bases and the J segment 0 bases; nucleotides outside the gene matches: 3. The DNA of the CDR3 is TGTGCCAGCAGTGTCGGGGGGAGCACAGATACGCAGTATTTT. This gives the protein CASSVGGSTDTQYF.

The V and J genes are TRBV27 and TRBJ2-1; tentative D call: TRBD2 (5 bases). The CDR3 sequence is 14 residues long. The germline CDR1 and CDR2 sequences are MNHEY and SMNVEV (reference sequence). V dropped 2 bases and J dropped 2 bases, with 7 bases sitting between them. The CDR3: CASSLATTYNEQFF. As DNA, the CDR3 is TGTGCCAGCAGTTTAGCGACTACCTACAATGAGCAGTTCTTC.

The chain couples TRBV7-9 to TRBJ1-6, with TRBD1 as a possible D gene (5 bases). V was clipped by 3 bases and J by 0 bases, with 6 bases between them. The CDR3 runs 15 residues. Germline CDR1 is SEHNR and CDR2 is FQNEAQ (reference sequence). The CDR3 sequence is CASSFGGSYNSPLHF. In DNA, the CDR3 is TGTGCCAGCAGCTTCGGGGGCTCCTATAATTCACCCCTCCACTTT.